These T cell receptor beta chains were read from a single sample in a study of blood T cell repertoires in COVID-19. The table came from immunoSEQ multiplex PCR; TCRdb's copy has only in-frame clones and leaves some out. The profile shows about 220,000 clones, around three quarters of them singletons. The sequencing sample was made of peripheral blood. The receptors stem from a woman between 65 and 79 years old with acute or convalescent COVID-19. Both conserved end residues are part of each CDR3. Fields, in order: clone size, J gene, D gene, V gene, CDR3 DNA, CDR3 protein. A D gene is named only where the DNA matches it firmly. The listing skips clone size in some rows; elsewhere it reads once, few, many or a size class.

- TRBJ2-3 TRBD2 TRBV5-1 TGCGCCAGCAGTCTTCCTGGACTAGCGGGGACAGATACGCAGTATTTT CASSLPGLAGTDTQYF
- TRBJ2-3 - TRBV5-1 TGCGCCAGCAGCCCTACTCCGGGGGGCCTCACAGATACGCAGTATTTT CASSPTPGGLTDTQYF
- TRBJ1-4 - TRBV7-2 TGTGCCAGCAGCCCATACACAACTAATGAAAAACTGTTTTTT CASSPYTTNEKLFF
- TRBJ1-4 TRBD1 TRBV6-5 TGTGCCAGCAGCCTCAGGGGGTTCGGGGAAAAACTGTTTTTT CASSLRGFGEKLFF
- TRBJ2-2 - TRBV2 TGTGCCAGCAGTACAGGGTCACGCACCGGGGAGCTGTTTTTT CASSTGSRTGELFF
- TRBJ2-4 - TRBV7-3 TGTGCCAGCAGCTTGGGCGGGAACATTCAGTACTTC CASSLGGNIQYF
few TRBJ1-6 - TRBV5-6 TGTGCCAGCAGCTTGGATCCGAGGACACCTTATAATTCACCCCTCCACTTT CASSLDPRTPYNSPLHF
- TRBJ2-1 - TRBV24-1 TGTGCCACCAGTGATGTGTATTATGAGCAGTTCTTC CATSDVYYEQFF
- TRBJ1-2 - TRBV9 TGTGCCAGCAGCACCCGACAGGATCCTCACTATGGCTACACCTTC CASSTRQDPHYGYTF
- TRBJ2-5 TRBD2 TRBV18 TGTGCCAGCTCGGACTGGGACTCCCCGGGGGGCCAGTACTTC CASSDWDSPGGQYF
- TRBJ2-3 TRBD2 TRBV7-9 TGTGCCAGCAGCTTAGGCGCGGGGGGATTCACAGATACGCAGTATTTT CASSLGAGGFTDTQYF
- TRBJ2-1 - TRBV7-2 TGTGCCAGCAGCACCCGGACTGGAATTAATGAGCAGCAGTTCTTC CASSTRTGINEQQFF
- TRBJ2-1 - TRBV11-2 TGTGCCAGCAGCTCCACAGGGTATAATGAGCAGTTCTTC CASSSTGYNEQFF
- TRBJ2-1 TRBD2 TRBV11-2 TGTGCCAGCAGCTTAGAGGGACTAGCGGGGGGGCCCTACAATGAGCAGTTCTTC CASSLEGLAGGPYNEQFF
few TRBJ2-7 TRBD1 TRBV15 TGTGCCACCAGCAGCGGACAGGGTCACGAGCAGTACTTC CATSSGQGHEQYF
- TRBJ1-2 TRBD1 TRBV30 TGTGCCGGACAGGTTCGTCGTGGCTACACCTTC CAGQVRRGYTF
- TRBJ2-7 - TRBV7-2 TGTGCCAGCAGCTTAAGCAGGGGACCTTACGAGCAGTACTTC CASSLSRGPYEQYF
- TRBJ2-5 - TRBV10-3 TGTGCCATCAGTGAGTCGAACAGTGAAAAGACCCAGTACTTC CAISESNSEKTQYF
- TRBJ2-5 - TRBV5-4 TGTGCCAGCAGCGGGGGAGGACATGAGGAGACCCAGTACTTC CASSGGGHEETQYF
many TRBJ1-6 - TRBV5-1 TGCGCCAGCAGCCCGGGGGACGCCGGCGGCTCACCCCTCCACTTT CASSPGDAGGSPLHF
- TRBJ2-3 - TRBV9 TGTGCCAGCAGCGTAAGGGGAATGGGGGGAAATACAGATACGCAGTATTTT CASSVRGMGGNTDTQYF
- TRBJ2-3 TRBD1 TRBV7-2 TGTGCCAGCAGCCCGGGACAGTCTAGCACAGATACGCAGTATTTT CASSPGQSSTDTQYF
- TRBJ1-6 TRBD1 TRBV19 TGTGCCAGTAACCCTACAGGGGTCATCTATAATTCACCCCTCCACTTT CASNPTGVIYNSPLHF
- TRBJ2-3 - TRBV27 TGTGCCAGCAGTTCCCTGGGGCTCCACACAGATACGCAGTATTTT CASSSLGLHTDTQYF
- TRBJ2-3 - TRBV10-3 TGTGCCATCAGCAACAGGGCCTCGAGATCCGCAGATACGCAGTATTTT CAISNRASRSADTQYF
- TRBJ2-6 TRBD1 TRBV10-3 TGTGCCATCAGTGGACAGGGTGCCCGATGGGGCTCTGGGGCCAACGTCCTGACTTTC CAISGQGARWGSGANVLTF
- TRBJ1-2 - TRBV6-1 TGTGCCAGCAGTGAAGGGGTCGGGGTATATGGCTACACCTTC CASSEGVGVYGYTF
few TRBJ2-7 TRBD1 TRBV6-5 TGTGCCACTGGGCCCGGGACAGGGGTGGCTCTGCAGTACTTC CATGPGTGVALQYF
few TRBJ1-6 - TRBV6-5 TGTGCCTCCCGACAGGTCTATAATTCACCCCTCCACTTT CASRQVYNSPLHF
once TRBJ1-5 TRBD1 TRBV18 TGTGCCAGCTCACTCGGGACAGGGAAGGAGCCCCAGCATTTT CASSLGTGKEPQHF
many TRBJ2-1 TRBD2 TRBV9 TGTGCCAGCAGCGTAGATAGCGGGGAGAATGAGCAGTTCTTC CASSVDSGENEQFF
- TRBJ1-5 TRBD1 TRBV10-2 TGCGCCAGCAGTGAGCTCCGGGACAGTGGTCAGCCCCAGCATTTT CASSELRDSGQPQHF
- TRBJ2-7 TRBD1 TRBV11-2 TGTGCCAGCAGCTTCGGGACAGAAGCCTACGAGCAGTACTTC CASSFGTEAYEQYF
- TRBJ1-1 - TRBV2 TGTGCCAGCAGCGAAGTTGGGAGGACTGAAGCTTTCTTT CASSEVGRTEAFF
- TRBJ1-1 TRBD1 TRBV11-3 TGTGCCAGCAGCTTAGGGACCGGGGACAGGGCTTTCTTT CASSLGTGDRAFF
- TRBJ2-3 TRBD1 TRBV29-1 TGCAGCGTTGTTTTTGAGTCGGTCGGGACAGGTTACACAGATACGCAGTATTTT CSVVFESVGTGYTDTQYF
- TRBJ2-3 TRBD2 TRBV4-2 TGTGCCAGCAGCCAAGGCCTAGCGGGGGGGTTTACTTCCACAGATACGCAGTATTTT CASSQGLAGGFTSTDTQYF
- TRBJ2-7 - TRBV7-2 TGTGCCAGCAGCCCTTCCTACGAGCAGTACTTC CASSPSYEQYF
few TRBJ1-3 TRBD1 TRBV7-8 TGTGCCAGCAGCTTAACGGACAGGGCTGGAAACACCATATATTTT CASSLTDRAGNTIYF
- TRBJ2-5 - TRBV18 TGTGCCAGCTCACCACAGCCCCAAGAGACCCAGTACTTC CASSPQPQETQYF
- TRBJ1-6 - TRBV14 TGTGCCAGCAGCCAAGAGACCCCCCGGGGGAATTCACCCCTCCACTTT CASSQETPRGNSPLHF
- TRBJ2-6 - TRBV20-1 TGCAGTGCTAGTGTATCAGGGGGACTCTCTGGGGCCAACGTCCTGACTTTC CSASVSGGLSGANVLTF
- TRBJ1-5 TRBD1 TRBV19 TGTGCCAGTAGTATTGCCCTGACAGGGGCGAATCAGCCCCAGCATTTT CASSIALTGANQPQHF
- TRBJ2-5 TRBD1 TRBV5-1 TGCGCCAGCAAGGGGGCCATCGGGGACCAAGAGACCCAGTACTTC CASKGAIGDQETQYF
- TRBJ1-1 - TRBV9 TGTGCCAGCACCCGGGAGGTAGACCTGAACACTGAAGCTTTCTTT CASTREVDLNTEAFF
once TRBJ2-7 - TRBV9 TGTGCCAGCAGCGTAGAGTCCAGGGCATCCTACGAGCAGTACTTC CASSVESRASYEQYF
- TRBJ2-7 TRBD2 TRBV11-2 TGTGCCAGCAGCTCCGGGGGGTACGAGCAGTACTTC CASSSGGYEQYF
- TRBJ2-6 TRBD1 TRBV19 TGTGCCAGTAGCGACAGGGAACCCGGGGCCAACGTCCTGACTTTC CASSDREPGANVLTF
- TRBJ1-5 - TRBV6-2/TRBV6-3 TGTGCCAGCAGTTACGGGGCTCATAGCAATCAGCCCCAGCATTTT CASSYGAHSNQPQHF
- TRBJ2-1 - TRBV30 TGTGCCTGGAGCGAGGACAGCTACAATGAGCAGTTCTTC CAWSEDSYNEQFF
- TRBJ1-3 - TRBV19 TGTGCCAGTAGTATTGCGGCGGCTGGAAACACCATATATTTT CASSIAAAGNTIYF
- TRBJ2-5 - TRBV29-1 TGCAGCGTTGTCCTAGCTAAAGAGACCCAGTACTTC CSVVLAKETQYF
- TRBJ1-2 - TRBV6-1 TGTGCCAGCAGTGAAGCGGGCAGGGGTTCCTATGGCTACACCTTC CASSEAGRGSYGYTF
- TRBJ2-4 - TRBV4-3 TGCGCCAGCAGCCAAGAAGGACCCCTGTGGGGAGGGGGCAAAAACATTCAGTACTTC CASSQEGPLWGGGKNIQYF
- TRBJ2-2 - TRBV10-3 TGTGCCATCAGCGGTCGGACTCCTCCCGGGGAGCTGTTTTTT CAISGRTPPGELFF
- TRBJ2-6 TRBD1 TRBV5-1 TGCGCCAGCAGTTATACAGGGGGTGGGGCCAACGTCCTGACTTTC CASSYTGGGANVLTF
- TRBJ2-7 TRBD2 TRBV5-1 TGCGCCAGCAGCACCCCTAGCGGGGGGAAATACGAGCAGTACTTC CASSTPSGGKYEQYF
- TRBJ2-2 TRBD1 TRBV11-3 TGTGCCAGCAGCTCCAGGGGGTACGGGGAGCTGTTTTTT CASSSRGYGELFF
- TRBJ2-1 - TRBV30 TGTGCCTGGAGTGTACGTTTGGCGGGTGAGCAGTTCTTC CAWSVRLAGEQFF